These 32 T cell receptor beta chains were sequenced from one sample in a study of early T cells in non-severe SARS-CoV-2 infection (dated by TCRdb to the early 2020s). Receptor amplification or capture employed 5' RACE. The run used a NextSeq 500. The public reads were reanalyzed by TCRdb: fastp trimming at Q25, MiXCR alignment, in-frame beta chains only. When rows share a CDR3 protein, they turn into one entry using the most common DNA and genes. The sample profile shows 40,000 to 50,000 distinct CDR3 sequences; roughly an eighth of them were found once. The ten largest clones represent more than 8.5% of the sample. The source material was whole blood. These receptors originate from an adult who was a healthcare worker with PCR-confirmed SARS-CoV-2 infection or an uninfected control (not recorded which).

V usage is TRBV7-9 and J usage is TRBJ1-1; D remains ambiguous. This CDR3 comprises 11 residues. CDR1 and CDR2 from the germline V gene are SEHNR and FQNEAQ (reference sequence). Trimming removed 8 bases from V and 5 bases from J, with 9 bases in between. CDR3 coding DNA: TGTGCCAGCCATCGGTTGACTGAAGCTTTCTTT. It is translated as CASHRLTEAFF. Full variable domain (missing parts from reference TRBV7-9 and TRBJ1-1): DTGVSQNPRHKITKRGQNVTFRCDPISEHNRLYWYRQTLGQGPEFLTYFQNEAQLEKSRLLSDRFSAERPKGSFSTLEIQRTEQGDSAMYLCASHRLTEAFFGQGTRLTVV.

This clonotype was observed many times. The V call is TRBV15, the J call TRBJ2-1; tentatively, D is TRBD2 (5 bases). Trimming took 5 bases from V and 5 from J, leaving 16 bases between them. There are 15 residues in the CDR3. Germline lookup yields CDR1 LNHNV and CDR2 YYDKDF (reference sequence). The CDR3 is CATSRLSGSDNEQFF. The CDR3 DNA sequence: TGTGCCACCAGCCGACTGTCGGGGAGCGACAATGAGCAGTTCTTC.

The sample holds many counts of this clonotype. The chain couples TRBV12-3 or TRBV12-4 to TRBJ2-7; 7 bases fit TRBD1. With 5 bases clipped from V and 0 bases from J, the junction kept 1 base outside the gene matches. This CDR3 has 13 amino acids. CDR3 in DNA: TGTGCCAGCAGTAGGGACAGCTCCTACGAGCAGTACTTC. Residues: CASSRDSSYEQYF.

This clonotype was observed a few times. The chain links TRBV21-1 to TRBJ1-1. TRBV21-1 is a documented pseudogene. This CDR3 has 14 amino acids. The CDR3 region is CAIFPPMLNTEAFF. For the CDR3, the DNA is TGTGCCATCTTCCCACCGATGTTGAACACTGAAGCTTTCTTT.

The genes are TRBV5-1 and TRBJ1-1; D remains unclear. Germline CDR1 and CDR2: SGHRS and YFSETQ. V lost 6 bases and J 7 bases, leaving 16 bases between the germline ends. The CDR3 extends over 13 amino acids. CDR3 residues: CASMVAPSGEAFF. In DNA, the CDR3 is TGCGCCAGCATGGTAGCACCGAGCGGTGAAGCTTTCTTT.

In this sample, this clonotype turned up a few times. The chain couples TRBV7-8 to TRBJ1-2, with D possibly matching TRBD1 (5 bases). The V gene's germline CDR1 is SGHVS and CDR2 FQNEAQ. Between the trimmed V and J ends, which lost 6 bases and 3 bases, there was a span of 14 bases. This CDR3 region has 14 residues. The CDR3: CASSVRGGDYGYTF. The CDR3 nucleotides read TGTGCCAGCAGTGTGCGGGGCGGAGACTATGGCTACACCTTC.

This clonotype was picked up a small number of times. With a much larger clone just one base away, this may be a read error. V and J are TRBV5-5 and TRBJ2-7, with 8 bases identical to TRBD1. Germline CDR1 reads SGHKS; CDR2 reads YYEKEE (reference sequence). The V and J ends lost 0 bases and 3 bases, in that order; junction bases with no gene match: 2. The CDR3 extends over 14 amino acids. This chain's CDR3 is CASSLEGQDYEQYF. The CDR3 coding sequence is TGTGCCAGCAGCTTGGAGGGACAGGACTACGAGCAGTACTTC.

The sample holds many counts of this clonotype. The chain has TRBV3-1 and TRBJ1-1, with a weak D call TRBD1 (5 bases). Trimming shortened V by 3 bases and J by 5 bases, and 7 bases separated the two germline ends. This CDR3 has 12 amino acids. Per the germline V gene, CDR1 is LGHDT and CDR2 is YNNKEL (reference sequence). The chain's CDR3 is CASSHGGTEAFF. The CDR3 DNA is TGTGCCAGCAGCCATGGGGGTACTGAAGCTTTCTTT.

This clonotype appeared once. The chain has TRBV7-8 and TRBJ2-7; 7 bases fit TRBD1. The CDR3 is 15 residues long. Trimming at V came to 1 base and at J to 2 bases, leaving 5 bases not matched to a gene. CDR1 is SGHVS and CDR2 is FQNEAQ in the germline V gene. This CDR3 is CASSLEAGGTYEQYF. CDR3 in DNA: TGTGCCAGCAGCTTAGAGGCAGGGGGAACCTACGAGCAGTACTTC.

The chain combines TRBV5-1 with TRBJ2-3, with D unresolved. CDR3 length equals 13 residues. Germline V CDR1 and CDR2: SGHRS, YFSETQ. The V and J ends lost 4 bases and 3 bases respectively, with 9 bases between them. CDR3 amino acids: CASSMSRTDTQYF. In nucleotides, the CDR3 is TGCGCCAGCAGCATGAGTAGGACAGATACGCAGTATTTT.

This clonotype was found many times. The rearrangement joins TRBV28 to TRBJ2-7; the D is unclear. CDR1 is MDHEN and CDR2 is SYDVKM in the germline V gene. The ends were cut back, 7 bases at V and 5 bases at J, with 12 bases in the middle. CDR3 size: 12 residues. CDR3 sequence: CASTRAPHEQYF. Here the CDR3 DNA reads TGTGCCAGCACTAGAGCCCCCCACGAGCAGTACTTC.

This clonotype occurred many times. This chain links TRBV2 with TRBJ1-1; the D gene is possibly TRBD1 (5 bases). The CDR3 extends over 10 amino acids. Germline V gene data show CDR1 as SNHLY and CDR2 as FYNNEI. Trimming pared 8 bases from V and 4 bases from J, leaving 5 bases between. The CDR3 protein is CASGGTEAFF. The DNA for the CDR3 is TGTGCCAGCGGGGGCACTGAAGCTTTCTTT. The full variable domain, rest sourced from reference TRBV2 and TRBJ1-1, is EPEVTQTPSHQVTQMGQEVILRCVPISNHLYFYWYRQILGQKVEFLVSFYNNEISEKSEIFDDQFSVERPDGSNFTLKIRSTKLEDSAMYFCASGGTEAFFGQGTRLTVV.

The chain links TRBV6-6 to TRBJ2-3, with D possibly being TRBD2 (5 bases). Trimming pared 0 bases from V and 2 bases from J, leaving 18 bases between. This CDR3 is 18 amino acids long. Germline values: CDR1 MNHNY, CDR2 SVGAGI (reference sequence). The CDR3 spells CASSYSTASWESTDTQYF. CDR3 coding DNA: TGTGCCAGCAGTTACTCGACGGCATCGTGGGAGTCCACAGATACGCAGTATTTT.

In its sample, this clonotype was seen many times. The DNA of the CDR3 is TGTGCCAGCAGCTTAGTGGGGGGAGAGGTGAATGAGCAGTTCTTC. Encoded protein: CASSLVGGEVNEQFF. The chain links TRBV7-2 to TRBJ2-1, with a tentative D call TRBD2 (6 bases). The V gene's germline CDR1 is SGHTA and CDR2 FQGNSA. Trimming cost V 1 base and J 7 bases, with 14 bases left between them. This CDR3 spans 15 amino acids.

The table lists this clonotype with many counts. The chain joins TRBV1 to TRBJ2-3; the DNA was not used to check the table's D call, TRBD2. TRBV1 is listed as a pseudogene. The CDR3 runs 23 residues. In nucleotides, the CDR3 is TGCACCAGCAGTCCGCCACCCGAAGGCCTAGCGGGAGTCGGAGATTCAAGCACAGATACGCAGTATTTT. Its translation: CTSSPPPEGLAGVGDSSTDTQYF.

In its sample, this clonotype was seen many times. V gene TRBV20-1 combines with J gene TRBJ2-5; tentatively, D is TRBD2 (5 bases). The CDR3 extends over 14 amino acids. The V gene lost 5 bases and the J gene lost 3 bases, with 16 bases spanning the gap. Looked up from germline, CDR1 is DFQATT and CDR2 is SNEGSKA (reference sequence). DNA of the CDR3: TGCAGTGCTGGAGGCCCGACATACAAAGAGACCCAGTACTTC. Protein sequence: CSAGGPTYKETQYF.

This clonotype was seen repeatedly, ten times or more. This chain uses TRBV10-3 with TRBJ2-1; perhaps TRBD2 as D (7 bases). V shed 7 bases and J shed 9 bases, with 13 bases lying between them. Per the germline V gene, CDR1 is ENHRY and CDR2 is SYGVKD. The CDR3 runs to 12 residues. This CDR3 is CAIKSGGLEQFF. In nucleotides, the CDR3 is TGTGCCATCAAATCGGGGGGCCTTGAGCAGTTCTTC.

This clonotype was picked up many times. The V and J genes are TRBV11-3 and TRBJ2-5; possibly TRBD2 for D (5 bases). Germline CDR1 SGHNT, CDR2 YENEEA. This CDR3 contains 13 residues. Between the trimmed V and J ends, which lost 3 bases and 6 bases, there was a span of 11 bases. For the CDR3, the DNA is TGTGCCAGCAGCTTCGGGGATTCGAAGACCCAGTACTTC. Translating it yields CASSFGDSKTQYF.

There are many counts of this clonotype. This CDR3 is CASSYGPREHRGPQHF. For the CDR3, the DNA is TGTGCCAGCAGTTACGGCCCCAGGGAACACAGGGGGCCCCAGCATTTT. V gene TRBV6-2 or TRBV6-3 combines with J gene TRBJ1-5; 7 bases are shared with TRBD1. Germline loops: CDR1 MNHEY, CDR2 SVGEGT. The CDR3 consists of 16 residues. V dropped 2 bases and J dropped 9; count of bases not matched to a gene: 13.

This clonotype came up many times. V and J are TRBV20-1 and TRBJ1-1; unclear D gene. In germline, CDR1 is DFQATT, CDR2 SNEGSKA (reference sequence). This CDR3 spans 16 amino acids. The V end lost 4 bases, the J end lost 3 bases, and 21 bases lay between the germline ends. The CDR3 DNA is TGCAGTGCTACCACGGAGTTGGGATTAGGGTACACTGAAGCTTTCTTT. Amino acid sequence: CSATTELGLGYTEAFF.

The genes are TRBV19 and TRBJ1-6; 7 bases line up with TRBD1. The germline CDR1 and CDR2 sequences are LNHDA and SQIVND (reference sequence). The CDR3 is 15 amino acids. V lost 5 bases and J lost 6; bases outside the gene matches: 7. The CDR3 region is CASSASGQPNSPLHF. The CDR3 DNA is TGTGCCAGTAGTGCCTCGGGACAGCCTAATTCACCCCTCCACTTT. The entire variable domain, with the rest obtained from reference TRBV19 and TRBJ1-6, is as follows: DGGITQSPKYLFRKEGQNVTLSCEQNLNHDAMYWYRQDPGQGLRLIYYSQIVNDFQKGDIAEGYSVSREKKESFPLTVTSAQKNPTAFYLCASSASGQPNSPLHFGNGTRLTVT.

This clonotype was observed at least ten times. V usage is TRBV7-9 and J usage is TRBJ1-1; TRBD1 is a possible D gene (5 bases). The CDR3 is 15 residues long. With 5 bases removed from V and 0 bases from J, the gap between germline ends came to 13 bases. Germline values: CDR1 SEHNR, CDR2 FQNEAQ (reference sequence). The CDR3 DNA sequence: TGTGCCAGCAGCCCCGCCGGGACCCTGAACACTGAAGCTTTCTTT. Translation: CASSPAGTLNTEAFF. Using reference TRBV7-9 and TRBJ1-1 for the parts outside the CDR3, the full variable domain is DTGVSQNPRHKITKRGQNVTFRCDPISEHNRLYWYRQTLGQGPEFLTYFQNEAQLEKSRLLSDRFSAERPKGSFSTLEIQRTEQGDSAMYLCASSPAGTLNTEAFFGQGTRLTVV.

This clonotype came up a few times. V usage is TRBV5-1 and J usage is TRBJ2-5; 7 bases match TRBD1. Germline V gene sequence: CDR1 SGHRS, CDR2 YFSETQ. V lost 6 bases, J lost 1 base, and 9 bases stayed unmatched. The CDR3 is 15 residues long. DNA of the CDR3: TGCGCCAGCATCAAGGGGGCTTTGGGCCAAGAGACCCAGTACTTC. Residues: CASIKGALGQETQYF.

This clonotype has ten or more counts. The genes are TRBV6-1 and TRBJ2-7; D possibly corresponds to TRBD1 (5 bases). V was clipped by 2 bases and J by 0 bases, with 11 bases between them. The CDR3 sequence is 15 residues long. CDR1 is MNHNS and CDR2 is SASEGT in the germline V gene. The CDR3 protein is CASSEYIGVSYEQYF. The DNA of the CDR3 is TGTGCCAGCAGTGAATACATAGGGGTCTCCTACGAGCAGTACTTC.

This sequence joins TRBV5-6 and TRBJ2-6; no firm D call. The CDR3 sequence is 14 residues long. Germline assignment: CDR1 SGHDT and CDR2 YYEEEE. Trimming stripped 0 bases from V and 0 bases from J, with 1 base between. The CDR3 reads CASSLGSGANVLTF. CDR3 bases: TGTGCCAGCAGCTTGGGCTCTGGGGCCAACGTCCTGACTTTC.

The chain couples TRBV7-3 to TRBJ2-5; D not resolved. This CDR3 contains 13 residues. From germline, CDR1 is SGHTA and CDR2 FQGTGA. V was trimmed by 6 bases and J by 2 bases, leaving 10 bases between them. This CDR3 is CASSPGEQETQYF. The DNA of the CDR3 is TGTGCCAGCAGTCCGGGTGAGCAAGAGACCCAGTACTTC.

The chain uses TRBV24-1 and TRBJ2-1, with D maybe TRBD1 (6 bases). The CDR3 runs to 16 residues. Trimming removed 3 bases from V and 6 bases from J, with 17 bases in between. Germline lookup yields CDR1 KGHDR and CDR2 SFDVKD. CDR3 sequence reads: CATSDPTPQGSNEQFF. The DNA of the CDR3 is TGTGCCACCAGTGATCCGACTCCCCAGGGGTCCAATGAGCAGTTCTTC.

This clonotype was observed at least ten times. This sequence joins TRBV18 and TRBJ2-2; D uncertain. Germline values: CDR1 KGHSH, CDR2 LQKENI. The CDR3 has 16 residues. V dropped 2 bases and J dropped 4 bases, with 14 bases sitting between them. The CDR3 nucleotides are TGTGCCAGCTCACCAGATCGTCTTGGACCCACCGGGGAGCTGTTTTTT. Translated: CASSPDRLGPTGELFF.

This clonotype was detected ten times or more. J is TRBJ2-5 and V is TRBV29-1, with a weak D call TRBD1 (5 bases). Trimming took 3 bases from V and 1 from J, leaving 15 bases between them. Germline V gene sequence: CDR1 SQVTM, CDR2 ANQGSEA. The CDR3 consists of 15 residues. CDR3: CSVEFYRSRQETQYF. The CDR3 nucleotides are TGCAGCGTTGAGTTCTACAGGAGCCGCCAAGAGACCCAGTACTTC.

In this sample, this clonotype turned up many times. J is TRBJ2-7 and V is TRBV6-1, with no clear D. Trimming removed 6 bases at V and 1 base at J, with 16 bases between. This CDR3 has 15 residues. CDR1 is MNHNS, CDR2 SASEGT, per germline. The CDR3 reads CASRRSQGPSYEQYF. The CDR3 bases are TGTGCCAGCAGGAGGTCCCAAGGCCCGTCCTACGAGCAGTACTTC.

The CDR3 protein is CASSLVQGSEAFF. CDR3 bases: TGTGCCAGCAGCTTAGTACAGGGGTCTGAAGCTTTCTTT. The rearrangement joins TRBV11-2 to TRBJ1-1, with 7 bases identical to TRBD1. The V and J ends lost 1 base and 6 bases, in that order; junction bases with no gene match: 2. This CDR3 region has 13 residues. Germline V gene lookup returns CDR1 SGHAT and CDR2 FQNNGV.

There are many counts of this clonotype. The chain is built from TRBV15 and TRBJ2-7; tentative D call: TRBD1 (5 bases). Germline V lookup: CDR1 LNHNV, CDR2 YYDKDF (reference sequence). Trimming shortened V by 5 bases and J by 6 bases, and 17 bases separated the two germline ends. The CDR3 contains 14 residues. In nucleotides, the CDR3 is TGTGCCACCAGCCCGGGTGGGGCGAGAGTCGAGCAGTACTTC. Protein product: CATSPGGARVEQYF.